This T cell receptor (beta chain) was sequenced for a study of T-cell reconstitution after alpha-beta-depleted transplantation in children. Researchers prepared the TCRbeta library using unique molecular identifiers, the study reports. Each CDR3 protein gets one entry after TCRdb re-called the PCR reads with MiXCR. The sample consists of approximately 240,000 distinct CDR3 sequences, roughly a tenth of them appearing once. Trimming pared 3 bases from V and 4 bases from J, leaving 12 bases between. The CDR3 loop spans 14 amino acids. CDR1 and CDR2 (germline): SGHTA, FQGNSA. The material was PBMCs from the stem cell graft donor, obtained from the stem cell graft. This clonotype originated in a human donor who donated a stem cell graft to a child with acute lymphoblastic leukemia. J is TRBJ1-1 and V is TRBV7-2, with D tentatively TRBD1 (5 bases). The chain's CDR3 is CASSFGREITEAFF. CDR3 bases: TGTGCCAGCAGCTTTGGCAGGGAGATCACTGAAGCTTTCTTT.